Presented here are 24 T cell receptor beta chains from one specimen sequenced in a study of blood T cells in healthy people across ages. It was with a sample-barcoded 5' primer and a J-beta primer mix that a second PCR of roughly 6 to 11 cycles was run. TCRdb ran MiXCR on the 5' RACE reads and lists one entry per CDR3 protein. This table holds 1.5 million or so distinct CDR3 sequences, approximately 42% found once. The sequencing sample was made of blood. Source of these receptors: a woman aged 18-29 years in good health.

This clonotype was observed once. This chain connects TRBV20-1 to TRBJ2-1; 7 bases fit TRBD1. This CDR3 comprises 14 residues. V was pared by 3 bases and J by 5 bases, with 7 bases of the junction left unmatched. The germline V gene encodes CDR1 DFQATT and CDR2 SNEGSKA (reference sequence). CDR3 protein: CSARGQYSDNEQFF. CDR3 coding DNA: TGCAGTGCTAGGGGACAGTATAGTGACAATGAGCAGTTCTTC.

CDR3 sequence reads: CSANSQGAFSNQPQHF. CDR3 DNA sequence: TGCAGTGCAAACAGTCAGGGGGCATTTAGCAATCAGCCCCAGCATTTT. The chain carries TRBV20-1 and TRBJ1-5; 8 nucleotides agree with TRBD1. The V gene's germline CDR1 is DFQATT and CDR2 SNEGSKA (reference sequence). This CDR3 region has 16 residues. V shed 6 bases, J shed 0 bases, and the junction held 10 bases outside the gene matches.

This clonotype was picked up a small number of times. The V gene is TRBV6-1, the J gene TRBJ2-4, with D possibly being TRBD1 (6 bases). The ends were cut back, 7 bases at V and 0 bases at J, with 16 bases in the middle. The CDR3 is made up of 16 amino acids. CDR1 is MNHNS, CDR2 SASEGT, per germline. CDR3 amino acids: CASTSGQTIAKNIQYF. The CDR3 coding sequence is TGTGCCAGCACTTCCGGACAGACCATAGCCAAAAACATTCAGTACTTC.

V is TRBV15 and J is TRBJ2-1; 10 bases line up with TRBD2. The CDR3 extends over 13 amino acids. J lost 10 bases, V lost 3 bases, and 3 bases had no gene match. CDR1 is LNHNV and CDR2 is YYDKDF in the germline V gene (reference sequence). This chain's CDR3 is CATSSLLAGEQFF. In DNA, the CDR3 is TGTGCCACCAGCAGCTTACTAGCGGGAGAGCAGTTCTTC. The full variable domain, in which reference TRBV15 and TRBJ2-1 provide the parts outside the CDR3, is DAMVIQNPRYQVTQFGKPVTLSCSQTLNHNVMYWYQQKSSQAPKLLFHYYDKDFNNEADTPDNFQSRRPNTSFCFLDIRSPGLGDTAMYLCATSSLLAGEQFFGPGTRLTVL.

CDR3 DNA: TGTGCCAGCAGTAAGGGGGCCGGCCTTGGCTACACCTTC. Its protein product is CASSKGAGLGYTF. This chain connects TRBV25-1 to TRBJ1-2, with 7 bases that match TRBD1. Germline assignment: CDR1 MGHDK and CDR2 SYGVNS. With 5 bases clipped from V and 7 bases from J, the junction kept 7 bases outside the gene matches. This CDR3 is built from 13 residues.

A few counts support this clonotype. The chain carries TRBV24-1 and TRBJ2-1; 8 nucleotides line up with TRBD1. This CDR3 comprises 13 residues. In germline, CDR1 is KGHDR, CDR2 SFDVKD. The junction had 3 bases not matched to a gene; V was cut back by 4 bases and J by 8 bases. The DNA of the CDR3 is TGTGCCACCAGTGACAAGACAGGGGATGAGCAGTTCTTC. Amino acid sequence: CATSDKTGDEQFF.

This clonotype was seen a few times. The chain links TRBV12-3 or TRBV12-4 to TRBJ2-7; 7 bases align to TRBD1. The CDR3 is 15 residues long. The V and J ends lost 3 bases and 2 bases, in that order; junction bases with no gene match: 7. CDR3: CASSFRPGGPYEQYF. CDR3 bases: TGTGCCAGCAGTTTTAGGCCAGGGGGTCCCTACGAGCAGTACTTC.

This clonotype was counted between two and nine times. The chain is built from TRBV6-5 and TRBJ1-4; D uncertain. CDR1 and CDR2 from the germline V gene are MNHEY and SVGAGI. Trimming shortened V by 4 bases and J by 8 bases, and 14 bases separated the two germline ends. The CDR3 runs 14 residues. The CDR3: CASSWSGLGEKLFF. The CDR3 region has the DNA TGTGCCAGCAGTTGGTCAGGATTGGGCGAAAAACTGTTTTTT.

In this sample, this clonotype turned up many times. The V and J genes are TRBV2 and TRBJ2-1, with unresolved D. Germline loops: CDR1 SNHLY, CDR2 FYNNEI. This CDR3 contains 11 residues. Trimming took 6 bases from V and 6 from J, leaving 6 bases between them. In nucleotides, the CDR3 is TGTGCCAGCAGCGTCCTCAATGAGCAGTTCTTC. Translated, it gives CASSVLNEQFF.

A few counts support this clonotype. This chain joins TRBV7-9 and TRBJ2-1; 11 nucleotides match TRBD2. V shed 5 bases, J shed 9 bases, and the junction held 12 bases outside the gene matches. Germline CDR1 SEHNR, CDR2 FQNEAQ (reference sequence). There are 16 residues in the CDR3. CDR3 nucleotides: TGTGCCAGCAGCGGCATGGGACTAGCGGTAGTAGGTGAGCAGTTCTTC. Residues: CASSGMGLAVVGEQFF.

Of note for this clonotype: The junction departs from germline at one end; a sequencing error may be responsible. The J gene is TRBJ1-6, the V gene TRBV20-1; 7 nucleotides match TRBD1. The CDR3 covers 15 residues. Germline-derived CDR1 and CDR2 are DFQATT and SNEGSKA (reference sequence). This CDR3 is CSARVQGLVGSPPHF. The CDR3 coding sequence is TGCAGTGCTAGAGTACAGGGGCTTGTCGGCTCACCCCCCCACTTT.

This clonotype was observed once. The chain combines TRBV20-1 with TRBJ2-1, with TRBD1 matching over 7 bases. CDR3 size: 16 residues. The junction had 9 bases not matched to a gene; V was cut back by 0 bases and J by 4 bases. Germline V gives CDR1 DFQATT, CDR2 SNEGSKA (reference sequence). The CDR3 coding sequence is TGCAGTGCTAGAGATCTGGGGACAGAAGGTTACAATGAGCAGTTCTTC. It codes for CSARDLGTEGYNEQFF.

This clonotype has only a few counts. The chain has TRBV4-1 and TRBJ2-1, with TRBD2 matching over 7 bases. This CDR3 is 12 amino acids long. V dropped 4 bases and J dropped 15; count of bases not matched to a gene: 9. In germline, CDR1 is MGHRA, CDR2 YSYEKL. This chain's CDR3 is CASSPMSGVTFF. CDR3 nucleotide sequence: TGCGCCAGCAGCCCCATGAGCGGGGTGACGTTCTTC.

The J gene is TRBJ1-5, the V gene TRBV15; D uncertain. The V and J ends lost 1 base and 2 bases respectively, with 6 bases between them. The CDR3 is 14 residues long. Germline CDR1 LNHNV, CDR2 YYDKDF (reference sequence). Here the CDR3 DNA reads TGTGCCACCAGCAGAGTGGGCGGCAATCAGCCCCAGCATTTT. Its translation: CATSRVGGNQPQHF. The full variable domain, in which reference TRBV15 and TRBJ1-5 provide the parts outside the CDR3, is DAMVIQNPRYQVTQFGKPVTLSCSQTLNHNVMYWYQQKSSQAPKLLFHYYDKDFNNEADTPDNFQSRRPNTSFCFLDIRSPGLGDTAMYLCATSRVGGNQPQHFGDGTRLSIL.

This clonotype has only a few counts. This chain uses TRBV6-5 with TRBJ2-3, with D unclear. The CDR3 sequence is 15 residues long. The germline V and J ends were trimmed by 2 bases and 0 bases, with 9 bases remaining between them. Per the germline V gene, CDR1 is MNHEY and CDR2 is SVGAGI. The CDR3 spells CASSYHWASTDTQYF. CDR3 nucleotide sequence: TGTGCCAGCAGTTACCACTGGGCTAGCACAGATACGCAGTATTTT.

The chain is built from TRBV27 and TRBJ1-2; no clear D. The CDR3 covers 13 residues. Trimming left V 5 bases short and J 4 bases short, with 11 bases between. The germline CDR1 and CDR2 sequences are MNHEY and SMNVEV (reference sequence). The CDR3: CASSTVPAYGYTF. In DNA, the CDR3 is TGTGCCAGCAGTACAGTCCCCGCCTATGGCTACACCTTC.

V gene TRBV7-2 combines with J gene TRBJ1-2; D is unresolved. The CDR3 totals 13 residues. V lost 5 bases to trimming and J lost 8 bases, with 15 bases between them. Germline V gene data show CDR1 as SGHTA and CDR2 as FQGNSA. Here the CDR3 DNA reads TGTGCCAGCAGCCATGGCCGAACTGTCGGCTACACCTTC. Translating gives CASSHGRTVGYTF. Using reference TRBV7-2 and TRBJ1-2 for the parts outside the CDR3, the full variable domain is GAGVSQSPSNKVTEKGKDVELRCDPISGHTALYWYRQSLGQGLEFLIYFQGNSAPDKSGLPSDRFSAERTGGSVSTLTIQRTQQEDSAVYLCASSHGRTVGYTFGSGTRLTVV.

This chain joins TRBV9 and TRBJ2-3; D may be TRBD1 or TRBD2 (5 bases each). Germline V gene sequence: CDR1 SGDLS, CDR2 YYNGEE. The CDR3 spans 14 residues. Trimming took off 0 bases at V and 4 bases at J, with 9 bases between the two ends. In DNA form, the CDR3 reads TGTGCCAGCAGCGTAGGTCGGGGCCCAGATACGCAGTATTTT. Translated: CASSVGRGPDTQYF.

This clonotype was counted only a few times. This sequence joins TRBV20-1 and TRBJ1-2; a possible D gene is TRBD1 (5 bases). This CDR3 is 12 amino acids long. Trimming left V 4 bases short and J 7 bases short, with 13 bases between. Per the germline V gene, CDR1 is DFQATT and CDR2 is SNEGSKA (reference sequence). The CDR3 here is CSATGNPSGYTF. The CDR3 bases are TGCAGTGCTACAGGGAATCCGAGTGGCTACACCTTC.

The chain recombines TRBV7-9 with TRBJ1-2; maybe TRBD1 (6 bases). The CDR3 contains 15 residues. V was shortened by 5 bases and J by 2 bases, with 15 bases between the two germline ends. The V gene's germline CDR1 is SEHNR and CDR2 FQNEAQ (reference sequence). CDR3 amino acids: CASSPYRDTNYGYTF. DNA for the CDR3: TGTGCCAGCAGCCCCTACCGGGACACAAACTATGGCTACACCTTC. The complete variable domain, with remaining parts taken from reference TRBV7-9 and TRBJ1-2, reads DTGVSQNPRHKITKRGQNVTFRCDPISEHNRLYWYRQTLGQGPEFLTYFQNEAQLEKSRLLSDRFSAERPKGSFSTLEIQRTEQGDSAMYLCASSPYRDTNYGYTFGSGTRLTVV.

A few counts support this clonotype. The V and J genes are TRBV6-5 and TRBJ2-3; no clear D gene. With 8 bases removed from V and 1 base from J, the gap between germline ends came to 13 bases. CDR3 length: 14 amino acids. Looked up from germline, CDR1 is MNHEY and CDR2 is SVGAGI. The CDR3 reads CASSFSPGTDTQYF. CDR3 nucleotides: TGTGCCAGCTCCTTCAGCCCCGGCACAGATACGCAGTATTTT.

CDR3 region: CASRGRELYEQYF. CDR3 nucleotide sequence: TGTGCCAGCAGAGGGCGGGAGCTCTACGAGCAGTACTTC. The chain recombines TRBV12-3 or TRBV12-4 with TRBJ2-7, with 7 bases matching TRBD2. CDR3 length: 13 residues. V trimming: 6 bases; J trimming: 3 bases; junction bases outside the gene matches: 5.

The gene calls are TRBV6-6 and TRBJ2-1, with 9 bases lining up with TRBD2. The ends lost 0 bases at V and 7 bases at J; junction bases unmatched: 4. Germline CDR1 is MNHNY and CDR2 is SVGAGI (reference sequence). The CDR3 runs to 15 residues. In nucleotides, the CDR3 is TGTGCCAGCAGTTACTCTGCGGGAGGGCTTAATGAGCAGTTCTTC. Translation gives CASSYSAGGLNEQFF.

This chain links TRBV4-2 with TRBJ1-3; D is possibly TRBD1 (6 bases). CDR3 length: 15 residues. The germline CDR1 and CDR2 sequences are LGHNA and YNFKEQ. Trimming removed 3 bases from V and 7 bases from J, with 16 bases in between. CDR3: CASSHFRDTRNTIYF. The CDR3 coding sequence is TGTGCCAGCAGCCATTTCCGGGACACTCGGAACACCATATATTTT.